The 19 T cell receptor beta chains presented below share a single source sample, sequenced in a study of OX40 agonist ivuxolimab in advanced cancers. The library was built by means of the immunoSEQ multiplex PCR assay. This immuneACCESS table, as held by TCRdb, lists in-frame sequences with V and J called but not all clones. Of the missing ones, under half trace to an unresolved V gene in checked studies; the others have no known cause. The sample data list approximately 91,000 clones, and around 86% of these were observed just once. The ten largest make up 0.3% to 0.35% of the sample. The specimen was CD4+ or CD8+ T cells sorted from blood, collected in a trial of the OX40 agonist ivuxolimab. These receptors all stem from an adult with an advanced solid tumor such as melanoma, head and neck, liver or kidney cancer.

This clone has only one observation. The V call is TRBV5-4, the J call TRBJ2-7, with 9 bases matching TRBD2. Germline CDR1 reads SGHNT; CDR2 reads YYREEE (reference sequence). The CDR3 runs to 15 residues. V lost 4 bases and J lost 7; bases outside the gene matches: 12. Written as DNA, the CDR3 is TGTGCCAGCAGCGAAACTGGCGGGGGGGCGGAGGAGCAGTACTTC. Its protein is CASSETGGGAEEQYF.

The rearrangement uses TRBV10-3 and TRBJ2-7; D gene ambiguous. Trimming took off 3 bases at V and 2 bases at J, with 5 bases between the two ends. In germline, CDR1 is ENHRY, CDR2 SYGVKD. The CDR3 is 12 amino acids. In DNA, the CDR3 is TGTGCCATCAGTGAAGGCGCCTACGAGCAGTACTTC. As protein: CAISEGAYEQYF.

The genes are TRBV4-1 and TRBJ2-1; 9 nucleotides align to TRBD2. The length of the CDR3 is 14 residues. Germline CDR1 reads MGHRA; CDR2 reads YSYEKL. Germline trimming cut 0 bases from V and 10 bases from J; bases unmatched to any gene: 4. The CDR3: CASSQDSLAGEQFF. CDR3 DNA: TGCGCCAGCAGCCAAGATTCTCTAGCGGGGGAGCAGTTCTTC.

V usage is TRBV6-5 and J usage is TRBJ1-2; the D gene is possibly TRBD1 (5 bases). This CDR3 spans 14 amino acids. V was shortened by 6 bases and J by 2 bases, with 13 bases between the two germline ends. Per germline, CDR1 MNHEY and CDR2 SVGAGI. The CDR3 DNA reads as TGTGCCAGCAGCAAAGGGACGGTGAACTATGGCTACACCTTC. This encodes CASSKGTVNYGYTF.

The chain employs TRBV13 and TRBJ2-1, with D unclear. Germline loops: CDR1 PRHDT, CDR2 FYEKMQ (reference sequence). V lost 7 bases to trimming and J lost 5 bases, with 12 bases between them. There are 13 residues in the CDR3. CDR3 sequence: CASTLPRDNEQFF. The CDR3, as DNA: TGTGCCAGCACCCTGCCGCGAGACAATGAGCAGTTCTTC.

This CDR3 is CASSSIQGVGNTEAFF. The DNA of the CDR3 is TGTGCCAGCAGCTCCATACAGGGAGTGGGTAACACTGAAGCTTTCTTT. This chain connects TRBV5-4 to TRBJ1-1, with D possibly matching TRBD1 (6 bases). The CDR3 totals 16 residues. With 3 bases removed from V and 2 bases from J, the gap between germline ends came to 17 bases. Germline CDR1 is SGHNT and CDR2 is YYREEE (reference sequence).

The chain is built from TRBV7-8 and TRBJ2-7; 8 bases align to TRBD1. The V segment lost 0 bases and the J segment 3 bases; nucleotides outside the gene matches: 7. The CDR3 is 16 residues long. Germline loops: CDR1 SGHVS, CDR2 FQNEAQ. The CDR3 region is CASSLADRDIIYEQYF. The CDR3 DNA reads as TGTGCCAGCAGCTTAGCGGACAGGGATATAATCTACGAGCAGTACTTC.

J is TRBJ2-3 and V is TRBV2; D is undetermined. Trimming stripped 7 bases from V and 2 bases from J, with 16 bases between. Germline V gives CDR1 SNHLY, CDR2 FYNNEI. The CDR3 has 15 residues. The chain's CDR3 is CASTPAFGFTDTQYF. For the CDR3, the DNA is TGTGCCAGCACCCCCGCTTTCGGGTTCACAGATACGCAGTATTTT.

V usage is TRBV6-1 and J usage is TRBJ1-2, with D perhaps TRBD1 (5 bases). V lost 5 bases, J lost 2 bases, and 12 bases lay in between. Germline CDR1 reads MNHNS; CDR2 reads SASEGT. This CDR3 has 14 amino acids. This CDR3 reads CASSIEQVNYGYTF. Written as DNA, the CDR3 is TGTGCCAGCAGTATTGAACAGGTGAACTATGGCTACACCTTC.

The chain links TRBV29-1 to TRBJ1-1; 8 nucleotides match TRBD1. CDR1 is SQVTM, CDR2 ANQGSEA, per germline. The CDR3 extends over 14 amino acids. V lost 6 bases, J lost 5 bases, and 11 bases stayed unmatched. The CDR3 nucleotides are TGCAGCGTATCGAGAGGACAGGGAGGAACTGAAGCTTTCTTT. It encodes CSVSRGQGGTEAFF.

This clone was observed a few times. The chain links TRBV7-7 to TRBJ1-4; 9 bases are a match to TRBD1. Trimming cost V 5 bases and J 6 bases; bases outside gene matches: 1. The CDR3 is 13 amino acids. Germline V gene sequence: CDR1 SSHAT, CDR2 FNYEAQ (reference sequence). DNA of the CDR3: TGTGCCAGCAGCCGGGACAGGGATGAAAAACTGTTTTTT. This translates into CASSRDRDEKLFF.

This chain links TRBV5-4 with TRBJ1-4; D possibly corresponds to TRBD1 (5 bases). Germline CDR1 and CDR2: SGHNT and YYREEE (reference sequence). The CDR3 totals 14 residues. Trimming shortened V by 3 bases and J by 0 bases, and 6 bases separated the two germline ends. CDR3 in amino acids: CASSWDATNEKLFF. The CDR3 DNA follows: TGTGCCAGCAGCTGGGACGCAACTAATGAAAAACTGTTTTTT. Using reference TRBV5-4 and TRBJ1-4 for the parts outside the CDR3, the full variable domain is ETGVTQSPTHLIKTRGQQVTLRCSSQSGHNTVSWYQQALGQGPQFIFQYYREEENGRGNFPPRFSGLQFPNYSSELNVNALELDDSALYLCASSWDATNEKLFFGSGTQLSVL.

This clone turned up a few times. V gene TRBV29-1 combines with J gene TRBJ1-1, with 7 bases fitting TRBD1. This CDR3 has 17 amino acids. CDR1 SQVTM and CDR2 ANQGSEA come from the germline V gene. V shed 3 bases, J shed 0 bases, and the junction held 13 bases outside the gene matches. The CDR3, as DNA: TGCAGCGTTGACGGCGGCAGGGGGGGTGTTGTGAACACTGAAGCTTTCTTT. This translates into CSVDGGRGGVVNTEAFF.

The chain recombines TRBV19 with TRBJ1-2, with D hard to call. Germline loops: CDR1 LNHDA, CDR2 SQIVND (reference sequence). This CDR3 is 14 amino acids long. V lost 7 bases, J lost 2 bases, and 14 bases lay in between. CDR3 sequence reads: CASNGGRGNYGYTF. The CDR3 DNA reads TGTGCCAGTAATGGCGGGAGAGGCAACTATGGCTACACCTTC.

The chain combines TRBV19 with TRBJ1-3; the match to TRBD1 covers 9 bases. Germline CDR1 and CDR2: LNHDA and SQIVND (reference sequence). This CDR3 has 18 residues. V was clipped by 3 bases and J by 0 bases; unmatched bases: 9. The chain's CDR3 is CASSMEKGQGSSGNTIYF. CDR3 sequence (DNA): TGTGCCAGTAGTATGGAGAAGGGACAGGGCAGCTCTGGAAACACCATATATTTT.

The chain combines TRBV5-4 with TRBJ2-3, with D uncertain. Germline lookup yields CDR1 SGHNT and CDR2 YYREEE (reference sequence). The CDR3 has 13 amino acids. Trimming removed 0 bases at V and 4 bases at J, with 6 bases between. The CDR3 sequence: CASSLGRSDTQYF. The CDR3 DNA is TGTGCCAGCAGCTTGGGAAGGTCAGATACGCAGTATTTT.

The rearrangement uses TRBV11-2 and TRBJ2-3; 8 bases are a match to TRBD2. Germline V gene sequence: CDR1 SGHAT, CDR2 FQNNGV. J gave up 6 bases and V 5 bases, and 10 bases lay outside the gene matches. The CDR3 is 15 residues long. Written as DNA, the CDR3 is TGTGCCAGCAGCCGTTTATCGGGAGGGCCGGATACGCAGTATTTT. Its translation: CASSRLSGGPDTQYF. The whole variable domain, remainder taken from reference TRBV11-2 and TRBJ2-3, is EAGVAQSPRYKIIEKRQSVAFWCNPISGHATLYWYQQILGQGPKLLIQFQNNGVVDDSQLPKDRFSAERLKGVDSTLKIQPAKLEDSAVYLCASSRLSGGPDTQYFGPGTRLTVL.

This chain links TRBV5-1 with TRBJ2-1; the match to TRBD1 covers 9 bases. The germline V gene has CDR1 SGHRS and CDR2 YFSETQ. With V trimmed by 7 bases and J by 6 bases, 8 bases remained unmatched. The CDR3 is 14 amino acids. The DNA for the CDR3 is TGCGCCAGCGCAGGGACAGGGCCGTTCAATGAGCAGTTCTTC. It yields the protein CASAGTGPFNEQFF.

The V and J genes are TRBV10-3 and TRBJ2-7; 10 bases match TRBD1. Per germline, CDR1 ENHRY and CDR2 SYGVKD. Trimming took 7 bases from V and 4 from J; bases not matched to a gene: 4. There are 13 residues in the CDR3. CDR3: CAIKGTGAYEQYF. In DNA, the CDR3 is TGTGCCATCAAGGGGACAGGGGCTTACGAGCAGTACTTC.